What follows are 21 T cell receptor beta chains derived from one specimen sequenced in a study of T cells after yellow fever vaccination. TCRdb called the 5' RACE reads again in MiXCR, with one record for every CDR3 protein. The profile shows fewer than 150,000 distinct CDR3 sequences, about 7.7% of them singletons. Sample: CD4+ T cells sorted from PBMCs, taken 5 days after the yellow fever booster vaccination. These receptor sequences come from a young man who received the YFV17D yellow fever vaccine.

This clonotype showed up many times. The chain has TRBV28 and TRBJ1-5; D remains ambiguous. V was pared by 3 bases and J by 5 bases, with 17 bases between. Germline lookup yields CDR1 MDHEN and CDR2 SYDVKM. The CDR3 sequence is 16 residues long. The CDR3 nucleotides are TGTGCCAGCAGTTTGAAAGGATTGGACGGTGATCAGCCCCAGCATTTT. It encodes CASSLKGLDGDQPQHF.

This clonotype was counted at least ten times. The J gene is TRBJ2-3, the V gene TRBV19, with D possibly being TRBD1 (6 bases). Germline lookup yields CDR1 LNHDA and CDR2 SQIVND (reference sequence). V lost 6 bases and J 3 bases, leaving 10 bases between the germline ends. The CDR3 is 13 residues long. The CDR3 DNA reads as TGTGCCAGTAGCCCGGACAGAACAGATACGCAGTATTTT. Translated: CASSPDRTDTQYF.

This clonotype has a count of ten or more. V and J are TRBV5-1 and TRBJ1-4; 7 nucleotides line up with TRBD1. Germline loops: CDR1 SGHRS, CDR2 YFSETQ. This CDR3 has 16 amino acids. Trimming removed 5 bases from V and 1 base from J; junction bases left unmatched: 8. CDR3 DNA sequence: TGCGCCAGCAGATCAGGACAGGCTATAACTAATGAAAAACTGTTTTTT. It is translated as CASRSGQAITNEKLFF.

This clonotype has a count of ten or more. The rearrangement uses TRBV7-9 and TRBJ2-7; D gene unclear. Germline CDR1 SEHNR, CDR2 FQNEAQ (reference sequence). The CDR3 has 15 amino acids. V was clipped by 1 base and J by 5 bases, with 15 bases between them. The CDR3 loop is CASSLGGVLADEQYF. CDR3 sequence (DNA): TGTGCCAGCAGCTTAGGTGGGGTCCTGGCGGACGAGCAGTACTTC.

This clonotype was observed at least ten times. This sequence joins TRBV20-1 and TRBJ1-3; the D gene is possibly TRBD1 (5 bases). The CDR3 is 15 residues long. The V gene lost 3 bases and the J gene lost 0 bases, with 12 bases spanning the gap. From germline, CDR1 is DFQATT and CDR2 SNEGSKA (reference sequence). The DNA for the CDR3 is TGCAGTGCTAGGAGAAGGACAAACTCTGGAAACACCATATATTTT. It specifies CSARRRTNSGNTIYF.

There are many counts of this clonotype. The chain uses TRBV15 and TRBJ2-1; a possible D gene is TRBD2 (6 bases). The CDR3 runs to 15 residues. Per germline, CDR1 LNHNV and CDR2 YYDKDF (reference sequence). Trimming shortened V by 4 bases and J by 6 bases, and 16 bases separated the two germline ends. The CDR3 loop reads CATSKTRESINEQFF. CDR3 nucleotide sequence: TGTGCCACCAGCAAGACCCGGGAGAGTATCAATGAGCAGTTCTTC.

This clonotype was detected many times. V usage is TRBV6-5 and J usage is TRBJ1-1; 7 nucleotides match TRBD1. The V and J ends lost 2 bases and 5 bases, in that order; junction bases with no gene match: 8. CDR1 is MNHEY and CDR2 is SVGAGI in the germline V gene. The CDR3 consists of 15 residues. The chain's CDR3 is CASSYQAGGGTEAFF. CDR3 coding DNA: TGTGCCAGCAGTTACCAGGCAGGGGGAGGTACTGAAGCTTTCTTT.

The rearrangement links TRBV12-3 or TRBV12-4 to TRBJ2-1; 8 nucleotides agree with TRBD2. Trimming at V came to 5 bases and at J to 14 bases, leaving 8 bases not matched to a gene. The CDR3 consists of 12 residues. CDR3: CASSPDGTREFF. CDR3 coding DNA: TGTGCCAGCAGTCCGGACGGGACTAGGGAGTTCTTC.

There are many counts of this clonotype. The chain recombines TRBV29-1 with TRBJ2-1; 7 bases line up with TRBD1. The trim removed 3 bases at V and 3 bases at J, leaving 8 bases unmatched. The CDR3 is made up of 15 amino acids. Germline V gives CDR1 SQVTM, CDR2 ANQGSEA. The CDR3 region is CSVEGQKWGYNEQFF. In nucleotides, the CDR3 is TGCAGCGTTGAGGGACAGAAATGGGGCTACAATGAGCAGTTCTTC.

The table lists this clonotype with many counts. This chain joins TRBV6-1 and TRBJ2-7; 7 bases are shared with TRBD1. The length of the CDR3 is 13 residues. The V and J ends lost 6 bases and 0 bases, in that order; junction bases with no gene match: 2. CDR1 MNHNS and CDR2 SASEGT come from the germline V gene. The CDR3 region is CASRTGSSYEQYF. CDR3 nucleotides: TGTGCCAGCAGGACAGGGTCCTCCTACGAGCAGTACTTC.

Many counts were recorded for this clonotype. The J gene is TRBJ1-1, the V gene TRBV28; TRBD1 aligns across 7 bases. CDR1 and CDR2 from the germline V gene are MDHEN and SYDVKM. The CDR3 runs to 12 residues. Trimming took 5 bases from V and 11 from J; bases not matched to a gene: 8. Here the CDR3 DNA reads TGTGCCAGCAGTAGGGGGCCGGGTTGGGCTTTCTTT. This translates into CASSRGPGWAFF.

This clonotype was seen at least ten times. This sequence joins TRBV9 and TRBJ2-2; 9 bases agree with TRBD1. This CDR3 has 16 amino acids. The trim removed 2 bases at V and 5 bases at J, leaving 7 bases unmatched. Germline loops: CDR1 SGDLS, CDR2 YYNGEE. The CDR3: CASSVATGGGTGELFF. CDR3 nucleotides: TGTGCCAGCAGCGTCGCTACAGGGGGCGGTACCGGGGAGCTGTTTTTT.

This clonotype turned up a few times. The chain joins TRBV6-1 to TRBJ2-5; D assignment may be TRBD1 or TRBD2 (5 bases each). This CDR3 is built from 13 residues. Trimming stripped 4 bases from V and 5 bases from J, with 11 bases between. CDR1 is MNHNS, CDR2 SASEGT, per germline. DNA for the CDR3: TGTGCCAGCAGTGGAGAGGGGTGGGAGACCCAGTACTTC. This gives the protein CASSGEGWETQYF.

There are many counts of this clonotype. DNA of the CDR3: TGCAGCGGGGCGGTCTCCTACAATGAGCAGTTCTTC. Its protein product is CSGAVSYNEQFF. The chain combines TRBV29-1 with TRBJ2-1; D unclear. CDR1 is SQVTM, CDR2 ANQGSEA, per germline. V lost 7 bases to trimming and J lost 0 bases, with 7 bases between them. This CDR3 is built from 12 residues.

This clonotype was recorded a few times. CDR3 region: CASSWNSGSKGNNEQFF. The CDR3 nucleotides are TGTGCCAGCAGCTGGAATAGCGGGTCAAAGGGCAACAATGAGCAGTTCTTC. The chain couples TRBV5-4 to TRBJ2-1, with 7 bases that match TRBD2. CDR3 length: 17 amino acids. From germline, CDR1 is SGHNT and CDR2 YYREEE (reference sequence). The junction had 14 bases not matched to a gene; V was cut back by 3 bases and J by 5 bases.

This chain uses TRBV18 with TRBJ2-5, with 7 positions matching TRBD2. This CDR3 is 14 amino acids long. V lost 0 bases, J lost 4 bases, and 2 bases stayed unmatched. Looked up from germline, CDR1 is KGHSH and CDR2 is LQKENI. The CDR3, as DNA: TGTGCCAGCTCACCACCGGGACTACCAGAGACCCAGTACTTC. Protein: CASSPPGLPETQYF.

In this sample, this clonotype turned up once. A much larger clone sits a single nucleotide away, making a read error possible. The CDR3 spells CASPLAALIGTGELFF. Here the CDR3 DNA reads TGTGCCAGTCCACTAGCGGCGCTTATCGGGACCGGGGAGCTGTTTTTT. This rearrangement joins TRBV21-1 to TRBJ2-2; TRBD2 is the table's D call and was not checked against the DNA. TRBV21-1 is listed as a pseudogene. This CDR3 is built from 16 residues.

A few counts support this clonotype. J is TRBJ2-7 and V is TRBV20-1; TRBD1 or TRBD2 may be the D gene (5 bases each). The CDR3 sequence is 13 residues long. Germline assignment: CDR1 DFQATT and CDR2 SNEGSKA (reference sequence). The germline V and J ends were trimmed by 1 base and 5 bases, with 12 bases remaining between them. The CDR3 region has the DNA TGCAGTGCTAGAGGGCCCGGGACCCACGAGCAGTACTTC. This encodes CSARGPGTHEQYF.

This clonotype has just a few counts. The chain recombines TRBV6-2 or TRBV6-3 with TRBJ1-5; D unclear. The CDR3 runs 13 residues. Germline assignment: CDR1 MNHEY and CDR2 SVGEGT. Trimming pared 2 bases from V and 5 bases from J, leaving 7 bases between. The CDR3 DNA sequence: TGTGCCAGCAGTTACAGGGTCCATCAGCCCCAGCATTTT. It encodes CASSYRVHQPQHF.

This clonotype has ten or more counts. The chain carries TRBV7-9 and TRBJ2-3; TRBD1 might be the D (6 bases). The germline CDR1 and CDR2 sequences are SEHNR and FQNEAQ (reference sequence). Trimming pared 8 bases from V and 2 bases from J, leaving 11 bases between. This CDR3 contains 13 residues. The CDR3, as DNA: TGTGCCAGCCTAAGGGGGAACACAGATACGCAGTATTTT. This translates into CASLRGNTDTQYF.

This clonotype has a count of ten or more. The chain is built from TRBV7-2 and TRBJ2-1; D is possibly TRBD2 (5 bases). CDR1 and CDR2 from the germline V gene are SGHTA and FQGNSA. The CDR3 length is 15 residues. Trimming pared 5 bases from V and 7 bases from J, leaving 18 bases between. The DNA of the CDR3 is TGTGCCAGCAGCGCCCGGGGAATACTAGTAAATGAGCAGTTCTTC. It yields the protein CASSARGILVNEQFF.